Following are 18 T cell receptor beta chains from one sample sequenced in a study of T-cell memory formation after mild COVID-19. TCRdb recomputed calls from the 5' RACE reads with MiXCR, one row per CDR3 protein. The data contain under 450,000 distinct CDR3 sequences, roughly 20% of them singletons. The sample comprised PBMCs or a T cell subset sorted from them (not recorded which). The source is a man aged 18 to 30 who had mild COVID-19 (a few samples of this study predate the infection). Cell type and time point are not known.

This clonotype was detected ten times or more. The V and J genes are TRBV5-1 and TRBJ2-2; 7 bases align to TRBD1. CDR3 length: 17 amino acids. After removal of 1 base from V and 3 bases from J, the junction contained 9 bases not matched to a gene. Per germline, CDR1 SGHRS and CDR2 YFSETQ. The chain's CDR3 is CASSLRAVGGDTGELFF. The CDR3 DNA reads as TGCGCCAGCAGCTTGAGGGCGGTAGGGGGCGACACCGGGGAGCTGTTTTTT.

This clonotype was recorded many times. This chain joins TRBV4-3 and TRBJ2-6; TRBD1 is a possible D gene (6 bases). Germline V gene lookup returns CDR1 LGHNA and CDR2 YSLEER. The CDR3 has 16 residues. The V end lost 0 bases, the J end lost 0 bases, and 6 bases lay between the germline ends. The CDR3 nucleotides are TGCGCCAGCAGCCAAGAGACAGGCTCTGGGGCCAACGTCCTGACTTTC. Translated: CASSQETGSGANVLTF.

In its sample, this clonotype was seen a few times. This chain connects TRBV6-6 to TRBJ1-5; D remains unclear. The CDR3 is made up of 14 amino acids. The V gene lost 5 bases and the J gene lost 7 bases, with 15 bases spanning the gap. The germline V gene has CDR1 MNHNY and CDR2 SVGAGI (reference sequence). CDR3 DNA sequence: TGTGCCAGCAGTCTCCAACCTCTCGGCCAGCCCCAGCATTTT. This codes for CASSLQPLGQPQHF.

The genes are TRBV29-1 and TRBJ2-2; D is undetermined. This CDR3 spans 13 amino acids. V lost 4 bases and J lost 5, with 11 bases in between. Germline V lookup: CDR1 SQVTM, CDR2 ANQGSEA. In DNA, the CDR3 is TGCAGCGTTGTCGACCCAGGAACCGGGGAGCTGTTTTTT. The encoded protein is CSVVDPGTGELFF.

The table lists this clonotype with a few counts. V usage is TRBV3-1 and J usage is TRBJ2-7; D call uncertain. The CDR3 consists of 12 residues. CDR1 is LGHDT and CDR2 is YNNKEL in the germline V gene (reference sequence). V dropped 4 bases and J dropped 6 bases, with 10 bases sitting between them. The CDR3 reads CASSRTSSEQYF. The DNA for the CDR3 is TGTGCCAGCAGCCGTACTTCTTCCGAGCAGTACTTC.

This chain links TRBV7-2 with TRBJ1-2; 8 bases map to TRBD1. Trimming cost V 1 base and J 3 bases; bases outside gene matches: 4. CDR3 length: 15 residues. Germline assignment: CDR1 SGHTA and CDR2 FQGNSA. The CDR3 is CASSLVAGGHYGYTF. CDR3 coding DNA: TGTGCCAGCAGCTTAGTGGCAGGGGGCCACTATGGCTACACCTTC.

The chain links TRBV2 to TRBJ2-7; 7 bases line up with TRBD1. J gave up 0 bases and V 9 bases, and 5 bases lay outside the gene matches. CDR1 SNHLY and CDR2 FYNNEI come from the germline V gene. The CDR3 length is 13 residues. The CDR3 loop reads CASEGTASYEQYF. CDR3 nucleotide sequence: TGTGCCAGTGAGGGGACAGCCTCCTACGAGCAGTACTTC.

V is TRBV11-2 and J is TRBJ2-2; D unresolved. V lost 5 bases, J lost 3 bases, and 10 bases lay in between. Looked up from germline, CDR1 is SGHAT and CDR2 is FQNNGV. The CDR3 is 14 amino acids. DNA of the CDR3: TGTGCCAGCAGCCTTATTAGTTACACCGGGGAGCTGTTTTTT. This translates into CASSLISYTGELFF.

V usage is TRBV2 and J usage is TRBJ1-2, with TRBD1 as a possible D gene (6 bases). V was shortened by 7 bases and J by 3 bases, with 12 bases between the two germline ends. The CDR3 has 13 residues. Germline assignment: CDR1 SNHLY and CDR2 FYNNEI. CDR3 sequence reads: CASITQGHYGYTF. CDR3 in DNA: TGTGCCAGCATAACGCAGGGGCACTATGGCTACACCTTC.

The chain links TRBV7-8 to TRBJ2-2; a weak D match, TRBD1 (6 bases). V dropped 4 bases and J dropped 3 bases, with 12 bases sitting between them. The CDR3 contains 15 residues. Per the germline V gene, CDR1 is SGHVS and CDR2 is FQNEAQ. This CDR3 reads CASSSIGQYTGELFF. DNA of the CDR3: TGTGCCAGCAGCTCTATTGGACAGTACACCGGGGAGCTGTTTTTT.

The chain carries TRBV4-1 and TRBJ1-1, with 8 bases identical to TRBD1. CDR1 and CDR2 (germline): MGHRA, YSYEKL. The CDR3 runs 15 residues. With V trimmed by 0 bases and J by 4 bases, 4 bases remained unmatched. In DNA form, the CDR3 reads TGCGCCAGCAGCCAAGAACAGGGGGGGGGCACTGAAGCTTTCTTT. Protein sequence: CASSQEQGGGTEAFF.

This chain joins TRBV6-2 or TRBV6-3 and TRBJ1-5; 9 bases are shared with TRBD1. CDR3 length equals 14 residues. Germline values: CDR1 MNHEY, CDR2 SVGEGT. The V gene end was trimmed by 7 bases and the J gene end by 5 bases; junction bases not matched to a gene: 6. The CDR3 DNA reads TGTGCCAGCAATACGGGACAGGGATATCAGCCCCAGCATTTT. Translation gives CASNTGQGYQPQHF.

This clonotype was recorded a few times. The chain uses TRBV27 and TRBJ2-4; 10 bases agree with TRBD1. V was pared by 5 bases and J by 1 base, with 8 bases of the junction left unmatched. Germline V gene lookup returns CDR1 MNHEY and CDR2 SMNVEV (reference sequence). This CDR3 region has 17 residues. CDR3 nucleotides: TGTGCCAGCAGTGGGACAGGGGAAGGGTGGGCCAAAAACATTCAGTACTTC. It specifies CASSGTGEGWAKNIQYF.

The CDR3 bases are TGTGCCAGTAGTATCTGGGCCCGGCGGGAGCAGTACTTC. Translated: CASSIWARREQYF. The chain couples TRBV19 to TRBJ2-7; D is undetermined. This CDR3 is 13 amino acids long. Trimming removed 3 bases from V and 7 bases from J, with 13 bases in between. The V gene's germline CDR1 is LNHDA and CDR2 SQIVND (reference sequence).

J is TRBJ2-5 and V is TRBV6-5; D is undetermined. The CDR3 length is 15 residues. V was cut by 0 bases and J by 5 bases, with 13 bases left in between. Germline CDR1 reads MNHEY; CDR2 reads SVGAGI. CDR3 nucleotide sequence: TGTGCCAGCAGTTACTCGGGCCGGACCGGGGAGACCCAGTACTTC. Translation: CASSYSGRTGETQYF.

The chain combines TRBV7-6 with TRBJ2-5; a weak D match, TRBD2 (6 bases). This CDR3 spans 15 amino acids. The germline V and J ends were trimmed by 5 bases and 0 bases, with 13 bases remaining between them. In germline, CDR1 is SGHVS, CDR2 FNYEAQ. This chain's CDR3 is CASSPGPGDQETQYF. CDR3 sequence (DNA): TGTGCCAGCAGCCCCGGGCCGGGAGACCAAGAGACCCAGTACTTC.

There are a few counts of this clonotype. The genes are TRBV5-1 and TRBJ1-1; D may be TRBD1 (6 bases). Germline V gives CDR1 SGHRS, CDR2 YFSETQ. The V end was cut by 2 bases, the J end by 4 bases, with 15 bases between. CDR3 size: 15 residues. CDR3 in DNA: TGCGCCAGCAGCTTTAGCAGGGGAGGAGGCACTGAAGCTTTCTTT. It specifies CASSFSRGGGTEAFF.

As concerns this clonotype: Sequence at one end of the junction differs from germline and may be a read error. In DNA form, the CDR3 reads TGTGCCAGCAGCTTAGTTCCAGGAGGTTCACCCATCCACTTT. Its protein product is CASSLVPGGSPIHF. V and J are TRBV7-9 and TRBJ1-6; D gene ambiguous. Germline loops: CDR1 SEHNR, CDR2 FQNEAQ (reference sequence). This CDR3 comprises 14 residues.